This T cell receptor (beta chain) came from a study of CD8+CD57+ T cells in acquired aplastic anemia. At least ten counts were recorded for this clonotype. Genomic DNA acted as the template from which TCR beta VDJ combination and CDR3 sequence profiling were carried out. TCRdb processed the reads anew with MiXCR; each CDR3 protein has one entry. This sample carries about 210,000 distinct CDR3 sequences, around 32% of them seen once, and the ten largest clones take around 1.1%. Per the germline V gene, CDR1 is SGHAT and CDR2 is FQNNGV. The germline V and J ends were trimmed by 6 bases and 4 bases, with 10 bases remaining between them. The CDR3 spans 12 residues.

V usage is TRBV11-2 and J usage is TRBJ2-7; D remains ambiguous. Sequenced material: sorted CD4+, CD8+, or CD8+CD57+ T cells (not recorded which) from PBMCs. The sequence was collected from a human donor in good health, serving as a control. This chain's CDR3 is CASRTEWYEQYF. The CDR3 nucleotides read TGTGCCAGCAGAACAGAGTGGTACGAGCAGTACTTC.